These T cell receptor beta chains were read from a single sample in a study of blood T cell repertoires in COVID-19. Data came from immunoSEQ multiplex PCR; TCRdb stores just in-frame clones and leaves some out. Here the sample spans roughly 570,000 clones, roughly 91% being singletons. Sequencing was performed on peripheral blood. The receptors were gathered from a woman aged 45-60 years with COVID-19, enrolled during active disease. CDR3s include the opening cysteine and the closing phenylalanine or tryptophan. Each record gives: V gene, J gene, CDR3 protein.

TRBV6-5	TRBJ2-6	CASLGYSGANVLTF
TRBV11-2	TRBJ2-3	CASSLRTDTQYF
TRBV7-9	TRBJ2-3	CASTHTDTQYF
TRBV6-6	TRBJ2-3	CARSFTGRTDTQYF
TRBV5-8	TRBJ2-3	CASPGRPPPDTQYF
TRBV30	TRBJ1-1	CAWSRTGGLEAFF
TRBV19	TRBJ2-5	CASSIGTVQETQYF
TRBV9	TRBJ2-5	CASSPPGQQETQYF
TRBV24-1	TRBJ1-1	CATRGVTGNTEAFF
TRBV5-1	TRBJ1-3	CASSLDPTGAGNTIYF
TRBV5-3	TRBJ2-7	CARRTPRNLTYEQYF
TRBV6-1	TRBJ2-7	CASSEARGGWGEQYF
TRBV18	TRBJ1-3	CASSPPLSLGSGNTIYF
TRBV4-1	TRBJ2-3	CASSQDRTGSSTDTQYF
TRBV19	TRBJ1-1	CASIRDREAINTEAFF
TRBV12-3/TRBV12-4	TRBJ2-2	CASSIQGWGELFF
TRBV9	TRBJ1-5	CASSPGTGRYSNQPQHF
TRBV29-1	TRBJ1-1	CSVVTGALAEAFF
TRBV5-6	TRBJ2-5	CASSPLTGGEETQYF
TRBV12-3/TRBV12-4	TRBJ1-2	CASSLQGGTDTF
TRBV7-9	TRBJ2-1	CASSLVGAYNEQFF
TRBV5-1	TRBJ1-1	CASSFSGQRNTEAFF
TRBV6-5	TRBJ1-1	CASSRASNTEAFF
TRBV30	TRBJ1-5	CACSREGNQPQHF
TRBV19	TRBJ1-5	CASSIGTGGNQPQHF
TRBV2	TRBJ1-6	CAGGTGRWAPLHF
TRBV29-1	TRBJ2-3	CSAAAGVATDTQYF
TRBV5-1	TRBJ2-1	CASSLGSSYNEQFF